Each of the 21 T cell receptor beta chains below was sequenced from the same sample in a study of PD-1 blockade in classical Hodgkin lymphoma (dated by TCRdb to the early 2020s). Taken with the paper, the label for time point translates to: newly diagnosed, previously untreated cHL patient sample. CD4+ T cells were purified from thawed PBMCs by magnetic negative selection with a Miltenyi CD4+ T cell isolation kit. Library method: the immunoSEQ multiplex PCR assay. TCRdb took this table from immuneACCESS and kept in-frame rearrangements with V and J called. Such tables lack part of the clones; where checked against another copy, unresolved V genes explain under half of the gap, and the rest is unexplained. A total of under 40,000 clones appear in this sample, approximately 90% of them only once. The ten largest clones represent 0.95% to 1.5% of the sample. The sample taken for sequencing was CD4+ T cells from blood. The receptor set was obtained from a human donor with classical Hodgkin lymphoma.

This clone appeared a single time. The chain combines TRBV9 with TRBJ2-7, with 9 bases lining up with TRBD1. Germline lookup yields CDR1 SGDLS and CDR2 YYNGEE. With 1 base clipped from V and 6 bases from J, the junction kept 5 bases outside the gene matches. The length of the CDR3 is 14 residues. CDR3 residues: CASSVMDRGPEQYF. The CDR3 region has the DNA TGTGCCAGCAGCGTAATGGACAGGGGCCCCGAGCAGTACTTC.

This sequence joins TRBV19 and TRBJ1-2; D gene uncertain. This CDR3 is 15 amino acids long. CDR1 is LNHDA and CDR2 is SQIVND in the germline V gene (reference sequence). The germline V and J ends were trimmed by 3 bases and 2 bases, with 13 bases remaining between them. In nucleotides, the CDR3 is TGTGCCAGTAGTATCGGCGCAGGAGGAAACTATGGCTACACCTTC. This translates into CASSIGAGGNYGYTF.

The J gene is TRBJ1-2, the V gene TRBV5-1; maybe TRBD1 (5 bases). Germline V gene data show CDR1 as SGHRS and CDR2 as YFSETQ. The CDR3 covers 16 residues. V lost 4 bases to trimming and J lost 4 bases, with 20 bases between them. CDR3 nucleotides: TGCGCCAGCAGCCCGGGAAGTTCCAGGGCTGGCTATGGCTACACCTTC. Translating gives CASSPGSSRAGYGYTF.

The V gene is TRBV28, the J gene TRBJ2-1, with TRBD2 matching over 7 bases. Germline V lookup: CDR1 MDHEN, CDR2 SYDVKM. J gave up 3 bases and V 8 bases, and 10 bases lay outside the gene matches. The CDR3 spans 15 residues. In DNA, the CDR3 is TGTGCCAGCGGCCTTGGGGGGAGGGTCTACAATGAGCAGTTCTTC. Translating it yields CASGLGGRVYNEQFF. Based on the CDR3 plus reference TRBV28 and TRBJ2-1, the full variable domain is DVKVTQSSRYLVKRTGEKVFLECVQDMDHENMFWYRQDPGLGLRLIYFSYDVKMKEKGDIPEGYSVSREKKERFSLILESASTNQTSMYLCASGLGGRVYNEQFFGPGTRLTVL.

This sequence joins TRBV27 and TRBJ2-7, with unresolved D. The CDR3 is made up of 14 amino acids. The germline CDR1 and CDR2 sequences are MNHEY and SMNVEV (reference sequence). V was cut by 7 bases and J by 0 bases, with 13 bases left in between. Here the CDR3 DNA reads TGTGCCAGCAAATGGACGGAGCTCTCCTACGAGCAGTACTTC. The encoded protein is CASKWTELSYEQYF.

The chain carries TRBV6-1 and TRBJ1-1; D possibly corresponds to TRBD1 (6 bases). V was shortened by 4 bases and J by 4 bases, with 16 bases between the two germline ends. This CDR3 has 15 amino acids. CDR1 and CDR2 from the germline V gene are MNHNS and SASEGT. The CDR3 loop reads CASSGGTRQTTEAFF. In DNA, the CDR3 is TGTGCCAGCAGTGGTGGGACACGGCAGACCACTGAAGCTTTCTTT.

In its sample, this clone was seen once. This chain's CDR3 is CASSGQGAPIGTDTQYF. CDR3 nucleotide sequence: TGTGCCAGCAGTGGACAGGGGGCCCCGATCGGCACAGATACGCAGTATTTT. The chain recombines TRBV6-1 with TRBJ2-3, with TRBD1 matching over 10 bases. With 4 bases clipped from V and 1 base from J, the junction kept 8 bases outside the gene matches. The V gene's germline CDR1 is MNHNS and CDR2 SASEGT. The CDR3 is 17 amino acids.

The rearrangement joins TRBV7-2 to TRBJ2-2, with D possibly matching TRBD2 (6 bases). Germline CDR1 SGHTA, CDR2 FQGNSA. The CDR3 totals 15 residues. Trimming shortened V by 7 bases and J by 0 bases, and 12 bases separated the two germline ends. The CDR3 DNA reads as TGTGCCAGCACCCTACTAGCTTCGAACACCGGGGAGCTGTTTTTT. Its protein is CASTLLASNTGELFF.

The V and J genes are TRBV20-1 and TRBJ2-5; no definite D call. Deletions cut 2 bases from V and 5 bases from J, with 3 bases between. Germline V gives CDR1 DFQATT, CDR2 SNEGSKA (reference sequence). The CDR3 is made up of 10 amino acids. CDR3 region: CSARRETQYF. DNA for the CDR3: TGCAGTGCTAGAAGGGAGACCCAGTACTTC.

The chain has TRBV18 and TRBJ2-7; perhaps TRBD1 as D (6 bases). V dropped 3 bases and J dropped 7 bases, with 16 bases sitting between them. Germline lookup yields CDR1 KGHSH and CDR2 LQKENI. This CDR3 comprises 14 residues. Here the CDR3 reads CASSPVGQPWEQYF. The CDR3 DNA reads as TGTGCCAGCTCACCTGTTGGACAGCCCTGGGAGCAGTACTTC. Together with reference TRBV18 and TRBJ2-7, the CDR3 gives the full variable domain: NAGVMQNPRHLVRRRGQEARLRCSPMKGHSHVYWYRQLPEEGLKFMVYLQKENIIDESGMPKERFSAEFPKEGPSILRIQQVVRGDSAAYFCASSPVGQPWEQYFGPGTRLTVT.

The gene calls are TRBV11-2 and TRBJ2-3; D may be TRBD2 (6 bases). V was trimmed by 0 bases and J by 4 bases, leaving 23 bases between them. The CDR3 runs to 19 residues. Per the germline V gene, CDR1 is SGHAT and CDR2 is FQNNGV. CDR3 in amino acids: CASSLEAQRAKARADTQYF. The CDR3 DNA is TGTGCCAGCAGCTTAGAAGCCCAGCGGGCAAAGGCCCGGGCAGATACGCAGTATTTT.

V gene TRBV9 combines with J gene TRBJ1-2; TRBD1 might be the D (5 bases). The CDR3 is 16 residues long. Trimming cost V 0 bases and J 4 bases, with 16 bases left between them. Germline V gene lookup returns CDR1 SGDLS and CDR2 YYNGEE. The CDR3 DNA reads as TGTGCCAGCAGCGTAGCTCCCACCGGCGGGGCCTATGGCTACACCTTC. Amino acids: CASSVAPTGGAYGYTF.

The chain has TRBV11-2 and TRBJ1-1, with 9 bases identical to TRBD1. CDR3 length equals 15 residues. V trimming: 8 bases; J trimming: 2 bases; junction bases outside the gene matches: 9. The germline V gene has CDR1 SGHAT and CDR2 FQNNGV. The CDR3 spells CASGDPGQGNTEAFF. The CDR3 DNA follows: TGTGCCAGCGGAGACCCGGGACAGGGAAACACTGAAGCTTTCTTT. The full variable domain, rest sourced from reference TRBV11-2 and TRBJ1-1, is EAGVAQSPRYKIIEKRQSVAFWCNPISGHATLYWYQQILGQGPKLLIQFQNNGVVDDSQLPKDRFSAERLKGVDSTLKIQPAKLEDSAVYLCASGDPGQGNTEAFFGQGTRLTVV.

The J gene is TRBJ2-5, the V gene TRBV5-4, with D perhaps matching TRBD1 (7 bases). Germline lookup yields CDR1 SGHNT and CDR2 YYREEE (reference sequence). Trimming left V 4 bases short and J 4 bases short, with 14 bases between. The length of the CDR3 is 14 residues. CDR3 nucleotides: TGTGCCAGCAGCGTCGACCAGGGGGGAGAGACCCAGTACTTC. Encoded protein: CASSVDQGGETQYF.

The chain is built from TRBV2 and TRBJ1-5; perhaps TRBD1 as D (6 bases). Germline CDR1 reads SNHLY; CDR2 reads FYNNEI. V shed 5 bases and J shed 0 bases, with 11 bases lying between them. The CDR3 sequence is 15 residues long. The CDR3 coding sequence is TGTGCCAGCAGTACAGGGAAGGATAGCAATCAGCCCCAGCATTTT. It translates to CASSTGKDSNQPQHF.

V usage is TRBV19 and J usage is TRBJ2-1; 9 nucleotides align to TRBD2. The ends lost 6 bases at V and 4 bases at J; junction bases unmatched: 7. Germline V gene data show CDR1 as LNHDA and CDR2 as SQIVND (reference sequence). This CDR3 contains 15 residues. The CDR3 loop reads CASRASGTLYNEQFF. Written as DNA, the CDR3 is TGTGCCAGTAGGGCTAGCGGGACCCTATACAATGAGCAGTTCTTC.

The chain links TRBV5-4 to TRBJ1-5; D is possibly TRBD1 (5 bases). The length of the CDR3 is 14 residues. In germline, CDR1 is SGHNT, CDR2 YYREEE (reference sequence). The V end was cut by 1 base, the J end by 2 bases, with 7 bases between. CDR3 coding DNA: TGTGCCAGCAGCTTGTGGGGCGGCAATCAGCCCCAGCATTTT. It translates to CASSLWGGNQPQHF. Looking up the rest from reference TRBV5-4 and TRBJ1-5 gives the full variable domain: ETGVTQSPTHLIKTRGQQVTLRCSSQSGHNTVSWYQQALGQGPQFIFQYYREEENGRGNFPPRFSGLQFPNYSSELNVNALELDDSALYLCASSLWGGNQPQHFGDGTRLSIL.

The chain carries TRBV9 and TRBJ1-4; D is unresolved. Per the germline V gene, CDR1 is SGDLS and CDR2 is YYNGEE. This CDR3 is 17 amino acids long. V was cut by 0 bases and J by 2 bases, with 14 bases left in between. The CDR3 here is CASSVDLESWTNEKLFF. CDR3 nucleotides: TGTGCCAGCAGCGTAGACCTGGAAAGCTGGACTAATGAAAAACTGTTTTTT. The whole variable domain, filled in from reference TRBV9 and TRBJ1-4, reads DSGVTQTPKHLITATGQRVTLRCSPRSGDLSVYWYQQSLDQGLQFLIQYYNGEERAKGNILERFSAQQFPDLHSELNLSSLELGDSALYFCASSVDLESWTNEKLFFGSGTQLSVL.

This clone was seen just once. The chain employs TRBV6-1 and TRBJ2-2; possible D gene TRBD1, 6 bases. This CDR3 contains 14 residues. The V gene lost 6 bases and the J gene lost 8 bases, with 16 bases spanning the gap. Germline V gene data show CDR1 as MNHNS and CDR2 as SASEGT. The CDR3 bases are TGTGCCAGCAGACAGAGGGACATCAAAGGGGAGCTGTTTTTT. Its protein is CASRQRDIKGELFF.

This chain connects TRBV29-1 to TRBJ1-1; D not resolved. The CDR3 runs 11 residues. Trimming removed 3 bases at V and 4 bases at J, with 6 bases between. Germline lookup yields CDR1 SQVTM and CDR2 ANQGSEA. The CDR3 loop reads CSVEPATEAFF. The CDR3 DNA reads TGCAGCGTTGAGCCAGCCACTGAAGCTTTCTTT. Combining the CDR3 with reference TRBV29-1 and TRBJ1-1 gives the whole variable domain SAVISQKPSRDICQRGTSLTIQCQVDSQVTMMFWYRQQPGQSLTLIATANQGSEATYESGFVIDKFPISRPNLTFSTLTVSNMSPEDSSIYLCSVEPATEAFFGQGTRLTVV.

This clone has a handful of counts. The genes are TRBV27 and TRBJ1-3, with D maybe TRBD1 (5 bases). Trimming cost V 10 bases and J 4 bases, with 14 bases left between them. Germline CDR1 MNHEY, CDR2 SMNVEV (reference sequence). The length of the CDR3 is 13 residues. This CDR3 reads CATAERGGNTIYF. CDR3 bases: TGTGCCACCGCGGAGAGGGGAGGAAACACCATATATTTT.